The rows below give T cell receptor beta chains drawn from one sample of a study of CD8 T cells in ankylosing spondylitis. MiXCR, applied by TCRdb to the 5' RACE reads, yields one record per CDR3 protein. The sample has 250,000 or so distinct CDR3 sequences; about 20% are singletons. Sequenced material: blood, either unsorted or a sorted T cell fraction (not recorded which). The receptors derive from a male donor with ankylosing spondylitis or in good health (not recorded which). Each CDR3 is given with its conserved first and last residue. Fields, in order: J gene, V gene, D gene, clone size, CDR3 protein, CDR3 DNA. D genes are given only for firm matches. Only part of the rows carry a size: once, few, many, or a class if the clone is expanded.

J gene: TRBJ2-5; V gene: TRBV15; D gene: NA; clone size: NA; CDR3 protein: CATSRSPETQYF; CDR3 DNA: TGTGCCACCAGCAGGTCACCCGAGACCCAGTACTTC
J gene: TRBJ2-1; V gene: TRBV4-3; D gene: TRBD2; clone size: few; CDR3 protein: CASSHLGLAGNNEQFF; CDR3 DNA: TGCGCCAGCAGCCATTTGGGGCTAGCGGGTAACAATGAGCAGTTCTTC
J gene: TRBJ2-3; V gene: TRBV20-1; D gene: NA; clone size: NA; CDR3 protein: CSASRKTLNTDTQYF; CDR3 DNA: TGCAGTGCTAGTCGGAAGACTCTCAACACAGATACGCAGTATTTT
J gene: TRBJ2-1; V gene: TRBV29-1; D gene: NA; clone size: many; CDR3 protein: CSVDEYNEQFF; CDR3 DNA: TGCAGCGTTGACGAGTACAATGAGCAGTTCTTC
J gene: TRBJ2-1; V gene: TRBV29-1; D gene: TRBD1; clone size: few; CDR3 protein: CSVESPRGPNEQFF; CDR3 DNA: TGCAGCGTTGAATCGCCCAGGGGGCCGAATGAGCAGTTCTTC
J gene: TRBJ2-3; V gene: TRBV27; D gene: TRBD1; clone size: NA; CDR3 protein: CASKTGTDTQYF; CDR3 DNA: TGTGCCAGCAAGACAGGGACAGATACGCAGTATTTT
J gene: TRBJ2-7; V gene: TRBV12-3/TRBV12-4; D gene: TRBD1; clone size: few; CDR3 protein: CASSLGGQSYEQYF; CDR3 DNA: TGTGCCAGCAGCTTAGGGGGACAGTCCTACGAGCAGTACTTC
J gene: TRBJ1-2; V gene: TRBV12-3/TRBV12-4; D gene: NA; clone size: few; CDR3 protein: CASSLVGPDGYTF; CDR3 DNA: TGTGCCAGCAGTTTAGTCGGACCGGATGGCTACACCTTC
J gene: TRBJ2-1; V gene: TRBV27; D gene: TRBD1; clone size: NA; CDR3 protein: CASSLSGQGDYNEQFF; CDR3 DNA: TGTGCCAGCAGTTTATCGGGACAGGGGGATTACAATGAGCAGTTCTTC
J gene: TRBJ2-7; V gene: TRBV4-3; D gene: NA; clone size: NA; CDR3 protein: CASSQDRQGWSSYEQYF; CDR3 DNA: TGCGCCAGCAGCCAAGATCGGCAAGGGTGGAGCTCCTACGAGCAGTACTTC
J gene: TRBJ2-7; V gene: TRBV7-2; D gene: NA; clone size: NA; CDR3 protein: CASSLDGGSGSEQYF; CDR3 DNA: TGTGCCAGCAGCTTAGATGGTGGGTCGGGGAGCGAGCAGTACTTC
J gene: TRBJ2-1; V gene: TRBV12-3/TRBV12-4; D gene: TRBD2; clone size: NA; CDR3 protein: CASVIAGLGNEQFF; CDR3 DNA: TGTGCCAGCGTTATAGCGGGATTAGGGAATGAGCAGTTCTTC
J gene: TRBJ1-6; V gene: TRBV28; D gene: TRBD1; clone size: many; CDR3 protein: CASSATGGSYNSPLHF; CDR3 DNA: TGTGCCAGCAGTGCCACAGGGGGCTCCTATAATTCACCCCTCCACTTT
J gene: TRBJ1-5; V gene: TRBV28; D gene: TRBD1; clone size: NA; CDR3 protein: CASSLFAGTGAYSNQPQHF; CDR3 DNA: TGTGCCAGCAGTTTATTTGCCGGGACAGGCGCTTATAGCAATCAGCCCCAGCATTTT
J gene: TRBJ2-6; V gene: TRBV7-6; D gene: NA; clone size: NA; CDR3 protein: CASSSAGALSSGANVLTF; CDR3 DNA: TGTGCCAGCAGCTCCGCCGGGGCACTGAGTTCTGGGGCCAACGTCCTGACTTTC
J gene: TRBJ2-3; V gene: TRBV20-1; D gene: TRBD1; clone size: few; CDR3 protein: CSARDLGQSTDTQYF; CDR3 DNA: TGCAGTGCTAGAGATTTGGGACAGTCCACAGATACGCAGTATTTT
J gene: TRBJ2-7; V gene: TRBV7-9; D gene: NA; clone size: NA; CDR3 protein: CASSSEASGPYEQYF; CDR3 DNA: TGTGCCAGCAGCTCAGAGGCCTCCGGCCCCTACGAGCAGTACTTC
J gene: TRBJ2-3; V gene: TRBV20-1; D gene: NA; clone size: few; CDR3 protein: CSARPLLGSADTQYF; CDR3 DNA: TGCAGTGCCCGCCCTTTGTTGGGTAGCGCAGATACGCAGTATTTT
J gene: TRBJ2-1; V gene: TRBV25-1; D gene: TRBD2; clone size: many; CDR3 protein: CASSGGGEQFF; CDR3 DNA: TGTGCCAGCAGTGGCGGGGGTGAGCAGTTCTTC
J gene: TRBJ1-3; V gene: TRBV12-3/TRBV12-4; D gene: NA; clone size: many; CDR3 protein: CASSFRSSGNTIYF; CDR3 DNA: TGTGCCAGCAGTTTCCGGAGCTCTGGAAACACCATATATTTT
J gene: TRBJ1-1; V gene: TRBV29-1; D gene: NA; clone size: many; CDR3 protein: CSGYREVTEAFF; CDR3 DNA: TGCAGCGGCTACAGGGAAGTTACTGAAGCTTTCTTT
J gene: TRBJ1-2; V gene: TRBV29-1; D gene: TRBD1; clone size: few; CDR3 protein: CSVEDPGTGVGYTF; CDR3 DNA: TGCAGCGTTGAAGACCCCGGGACAGGGGTGGGCTACACCTTC